The 9 T cell receptor beta chains presented below share a single source sample, sequenced in a study of regulatory T cells in long-lasting Graves disease. Researchers made TCR beta libraries by using iRepertoire HTBI primers and running Arm-PCR on CDR3 regions. TCRdb processed the multiplex PCR reads anew with MiXCR; each CDR3 protein has one entry. The sample holds about 460,000 distinct CDR3 sequences; 13% to 15% are singletons and the top ten take approximately 17%. Stated time point: newly diagnosed GD, antithyroid drugs for less than 3 months. The TCR library was made from RNA that had been extracted from PBMCs in TRIzol. The same data also went into a second study, on T cells in Graves' hyperthyroidism and ophthalmopathy.

The source material was peripheral blood mononuclear cells (PBMCs), sampled at new diagnosis, from a patient treated with antithyroid drugs. These receptors originate from a woman in her 50s with Graves disease.

This chain connects TRBV5-6 to TRBJ2-3, with no clear D. The CDR3 extends over 12 amino acids. V was clipped by 0 bases and J by 14 bases, with 13 bases between them. Germline values: CDR1 SGHDT, CDR2 YYEEEE. CDR3 sequence: CASSLAGYNAYF. The CDR3 nucleotides read TGTGCCAGCAGCTTGGCCGGCTACAACGCGTATTTT.

This clonotype came up a few times. The chain uses TRBV10-3 and TRBJ2-1; D may be TRBD1 (6 bases). The CDR3 is 16 amino acids. The V and J ends lost 4 bases and 6 bases respectively, with 19 bases between them. In germline, CDR1 is ENHRY, CDR2 SYGVKD. The CDR3 protein is CAISVQGLINGNEQFF. CDR3 nucleotides: TGTGCCATCAGTGTCCAGGGGCTTATCAATGGCAATGAGCAGTTCTTC.

This clonotype was picked up many times. For the CDR3, the DNA is TGTGCCAGCAGTGAAAGAACATACTATGGAGATACGCAGTATTTT. Its protein is CASSERTYYGDTQYF. V and J are TRBV2 and TRBJ2-3, with D hard to call. The CDR3 totals 15 residues. The V gene lost 2 bases and the J gene lost 5 bases, with 14 bases spanning the gap. Germline CDR1 reads SNHLY; CDR2 reads FYNNEI.

This clonotype showed up many times. The chain carries TRBV7-3 and TRBJ2-3; TRBD2 might be the D (6 bases). This CDR3 is 16 amino acids long. Germline values: CDR1 SGHTA, CDR2 FQGTGA. The V end was cut by 5 bases, the J end by 4 bases, with 19 bases between. CDR3 protein: CASSSTPGGYSDTQYF. CDR3 nucleotides: TGTGCCAGCAGCAGCACCCCCGGAGGGTATTCAGATACGCAGTATTTT.

V gene TRBV27 combines with J gene TRBJ1-3; 8 bases match TRBD1. Trimming at V came to 2 bases and at J to 2 bases, leaving 2 bases not matched to a gene. Germline-derived CDR1 and CDR2 are MNHEY and SMNVEV (reference sequence). The CDR3 length is 15 residues. The CDR3 DNA reads TGTGCCAGCAGTTTACAGGGGGCCGCTGGAAACACCATATATTTT. This encodes CASSLQGAAGNTIYF.

V gene TRBV28 combines with J gene TRBJ2-1; no clear D. The CDR3 extends over 15 amino acids. Germline-derived CDR1 and CDR2 are MDHEN and SYDVKM. Deletions cut 5 bases from V and 0 bases from J, with 11 bases between. The CDR3, as DNA: TGTGCCAGCAGTCTCAGAAGTTACTCCTACAATGAGCAGTTCTTC. It encodes CASSLRSYSYNEQFF.

This clonotype was detected a few times. This chain links TRBV13 with TRBJ1-2; no clear D gene. Germline V CDR1 and CDR2: PRHDT, FYEKMQ (reference sequence). This CDR3 comprises 13 residues. Trimming took off 5 bases at V and 5 bases at J, with 12 bases between the two ends. The CDR3 loop is CASSHREIYGYTF. CDR3 DNA: TGTGCCAGCAGCCACCGGGAGATATATGGCTACACCTTC.

Notes on this clonotype: A far larger clone is one base from this, pointing to a likely read error. The chain carries TRBV7-9 and TRBJ2-7; D perhaps matches TRBD1 (6 bases). The CDR3 extends over 14 amino acids. The germline V gene encodes CDR1 SEHNR and CDR2 FQNEAQ (reference sequence). V lost 6 bases and J 2 bases, leaving 14 bases between the germline ends. Here the CDR3 reads CASSSGTPAYEQYF. CDR3 nucleotide sequence: TGTGCCAGCAGTTCCGGGACACCCGCCTACGAGCAGTACTTC.

This clonotype has a count of ten or more. This chain joins TRBV20-1 and TRBJ1-1; 7 nucleotides agree with TRBD1. Germline CDR1 and CDR2: DFQATT and SNEGSKA (reference sequence). CDR3 length: 12 residues. Unmatched junction bases numbered 6, after V lost 3 bases and J lost 8 bases. The CDR3 nucleotides read TGCAGTGCTAGTTTTCAGGGGGAGGAAGCTTTCTTT. It codes for CSASFQGEEAFF.